A selection of T cell receptor beta chains follows, all from one sample in a study of blood T cell repertoires in COVID-19. Repertoires were generated with immunoSEQ multiplex PCR, while TCRdb's copy carries only in-frame clones and drops some. The sample lists roughly 70,000 clones, 73% seen once, with around 21% in the top ten. Sequenced: peripheral blood. Receptors originate from a man in his fifties or sixties with acute or convalescent COVID-19. CDR3s include the opening cysteine and the closing phenylalanine or tryptophan. A D gene is named only where the DNA matches it firmly. Some rows have no size entry. The others give once, few or many, or a class for an expanded clone.

CDR3aa: CASSVGQGAGVAEAFF
CDR3nt: TGTGCCAGCAGCGTAGGACAGGGGGCCGGCGTTGCTGAAGCTTTCTTT
d_gene: TRBD1
j_gene: TRBJ1-1
abundance: once
v_gene: TRBV9

CDR3aa: CASSSPFSGPNNEQFF
CDR3nt: TGTGCCAGCAGTTCCCCTTTTAGCGGGCCTAACAATGAGCAGTTCTTC
d_gene: TRBD2
j_gene: TRBJ2-1
abundance: .
v_gene: TRBV28

CDR3aa: CASSLDETGGYGYTF
CDR3nt: TGTGCCAGCAGCTTAGACGAAACAGGGGGGTATGGCTACACCTTC
d_gene: TRBD1
j_gene: TRBJ1-2
abundance: .
v_gene: TRBV7-3

CDR3aa: CAISGAQGVDYNSPLHF
CDR3nt: TGTGCCATCAGTGGGGCACAGGGAGTAGACTATAATTCACCCCTCCACTTT
d_gene: .
j_gene: TRBJ1-6
abundance: .
v_gene: TRBV10-3

CDR3aa: CASSESSRRGTQYF
CDR3nt: TGTGCCAGCAGTGAATCCAGCCGGAGAGGTACGCAGTATTTT
d_gene: .
j_gene: TRBJ2-3
abundance: .
v_gene: TRBV2

CDR3aa: CASSRQGATSGNTIYF
CDR3nt: TGCGCCAGCAGCCGCCAGGGGGCAACATCTGGAAACACCATATATTTT
d_gene: TRBD1
j_gene: TRBJ1-3
abundance: .
v_gene: TRBV4-1

CDR3aa: CASSLGGQSPGGGADTQYF
CDR3nt: TGCGCCAGCAGCCTCGGGGGACAGTCTCCAGGGGGTGGGGCAGATACGCAGTATTTT
d_gene: .
j_gene: TRBJ2-3
abundance: once
v_gene: TRBV5-1

CDR3aa: CASSPIVSITRETQYF
CDR3nt: TGTGCCAGCTCACCAATTGTTAGTATAACGAGGGAGACCCAGTACTTC
d_gene: .
j_gene: TRBJ2-5
abundance: .
v_gene: TRBV18

CDR3aa: CASSEGDHTEAFF
CDR3nt: TGCGCCAGCAGTGAAGGAGATCACACTGAAGCTTTCTTT
d_gene: .
j_gene: TRBJ1-1
abundance: many
v_gene: TRBV10-1

CDR3aa: CASSYSRAESYSPLHF
CDR3nt: TGTGCCAGCAGTTACTCGAGAGCGGAATCTTATTCACCCCTCCACTTT
d_gene: .
j_gene: TRBJ1-6
abundance: .
v_gene: TRBV6-5

CDR3aa: CASSPGTSGINEQFF
CDR3nt: TGTGCCAGCAGTCCCGGGACTAGCGGGATTAATGAGCAGTTCTTC
d_gene: TRBD2
j_gene: TRBJ2-1
abundance: .
v_gene: TRBV7-2

CDR3aa: CASSSETVSEKLFF
CDR3nt: TGCGCCAGCAGCTCAGAGACAGTTAGTGAAAAACTGTTTTTT
d_gene: .
j_gene: TRBJ1-4
abundance: .
v_gene: TRBV5-1

CDR3aa: CASSQAYQETQYF
CDR3nt: TGTGCCAGCAGTCAGGCGTACCAAGAGACCCAGTACTTC
d_gene: .
j_gene: TRBJ2-5
abundance: .
v_gene: TRBV27

CDR3aa: CASLDRLYNEQFF
CDR3nt: TGTGCCAGCTTAGACAGGTTATACAATGAGCAGTTCTTC
d_gene: .
j_gene: TRBJ2-1
abundance: .
v_gene: TRBV12-3/TRBV12-4

CDR3aa: CASSFTAGARGYGYTF
CDR3nt: TGTGCCAGCAGTTTTACAGCTGGGGCGCGTGGCTATGGCTACACCTTC
d_gene: .
j_gene: TRBJ1-2
abundance: .
v_gene: TRBV6-5

CDR3aa: CASSSSGADTQYF
CDR3nt: TGCGCCAGCAGCTCTAGCGGGGCAGATACGCAGTATTTT
d_gene: TRBD2
j_gene: TRBJ2-3
abundance: once
v_gene: TRBV5-1

CDR3aa: CASSWTGVDGYTF
CDR3nt: TGTGCCAGCAGTTGGACAGGGGTTGATGGCTACACCTTC
d_gene: TRBD1
j_gene: TRBJ1-2
abundance: .
v_gene: TRBV27

CDR3aa: CASSFLGREETQYF
CDR3nt: TGTGCCAGCAGCTTTTTGGGCAGGGAAGAGACCCAGTACTTC
d_gene: .
j_gene: TRBJ2-5
abundance: .
v_gene: TRBV11-2

CDR3aa: CASSQALLPLHF
CDR3nt: TGTGCCAGCAGCCAAGCTCTATTACCCCTCCACTTT
d_gene: .
j_gene: TRBJ1-6
abundance: .
v_gene: TRBV14

CDR3aa: CASSLGTSGGGTDTQYF
CDR3nt: TGTGCCAGCAGCTTAGGGACTAGCGGGGGAGGCACAGATACGCAGTATTTT
d_gene: TRBD2
j_gene: TRBJ2-3
abundance: .
v_gene: TRBV7-6

CDR3aa: CASSRHAGEDTGELFF
CDR3nt: TGTGCCAGCAGCCGACACGCGGGAGAGGACACCGGGGAGCTGTTTTTT
d_gene: TRBD2
j_gene: TRBJ2-2
abundance: .
v_gene: TRBV3-1/TRBV3-2

CDR3aa: CAWTQASSPLHF
CDR3nt: TGTGCCTGGACCCAAGCGAGTTCACCCCTCCACTTT
d_gene: .
j_gene: TRBJ1-6
abundance: .
v_gene: TRBV30

CDR3aa: CASSINVRVGQPQHF
CDR3nt: TGTGCCAGTAGTATCAATGTCAGGGTGGGACAGCCCCAGCATTTT
d_gene: .
j_gene: TRBJ1-5
abundance: once
v_gene: TRBV19

CDR3aa: CAFSGRGTDTQYF
CDR3nt: TGTGCCTTTAGCGGCCGGGGCACAGATACGCAGTATTTT
d_gene: .
j_gene: TRBJ2-3
abundance: .
v_gene: TRBV30

CDR3aa: CASKTGSGANVLTF
CDR3nt: TGTGCCAGCAAGACAGGGTCGGGGGCCAACGTCCTGACTTTC
d_gene: TRBD1
j_gene: TRBJ2-6
abundance: once
v_gene: TRBV6-6

CDR3aa: CASSNLGVSEAFF
CDR3nt: TGCGCCAGCAGTAACCTCGGGGTTTCTGAAGCTTTCTTT
d_gene: .
j_gene: TRBJ1-1
abundance: .
v_gene: TRBV10-1

CDR3aa: CASSLSLGTEAFF
CDR3nt: TGTGCCAGCAGTTTGTCCCTAGGCACTGAAGCTTTCTTT
d_gene: .
j_gene: TRBJ1-1
abundance: .
v_gene: TRBV28

CDR3aa: CASSQDYGTWAGDEQFF
CDR3nt: TGTGCCAGCAGCCAAGATTATGGTACTTGGGCGGGAGATGAGCAGTTCTTC
d_gene: TRBD2
j_gene: TRBJ2-1
abundance: once
v_gene: TRBV14

CDR3aa: CASSYQASNQPQHF
CDR3nt: TGTGCCAGCAGTTACCAGGCTAGCAATCAGCCCCAGCATTTT
d_gene: .
j_gene: TRBJ1-5
abundance: .
v_gene: TRBV6-6